Here is one T cell receptor beta chain with its context. Trimming stripped 4 bases from V and 1 base from J, with 2 bases between. Germline CDR1 is SGHDT and CDR2 is YYEEEE. This CDR3 spans 11 amino acids. These data belong to a study of blood T cell repertoires in COVID-19. Profiled with immunoSEQ multiplex PCR; TCRdb holds only in-frame clones, not every one. The sample shows approximately 270,000 clones, roughly nine tenths of them seen only once. This chain links TRBV5-6 with TRBJ1-1; D is unclear. Sequenced input: peripheral blood. This receptor was identified in a man aged 45-65 years with acute or convalescent COVID-19. This chain's CDR3 is CASSRNTEAFF. The CDR3, as DNA: TGTGCCAGCAGCCGGAACACTGAAGCTTTCTTT.